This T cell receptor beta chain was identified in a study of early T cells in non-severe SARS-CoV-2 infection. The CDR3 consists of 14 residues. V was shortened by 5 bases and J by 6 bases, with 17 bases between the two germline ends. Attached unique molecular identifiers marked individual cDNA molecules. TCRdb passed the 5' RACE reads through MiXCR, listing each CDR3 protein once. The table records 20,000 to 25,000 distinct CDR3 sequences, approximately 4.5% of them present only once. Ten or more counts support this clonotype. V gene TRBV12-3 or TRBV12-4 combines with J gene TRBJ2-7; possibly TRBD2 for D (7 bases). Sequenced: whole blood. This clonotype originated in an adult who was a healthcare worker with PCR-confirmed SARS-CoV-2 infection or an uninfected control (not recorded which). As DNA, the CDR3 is TGTGCCAGCAGTCTCCAACAGGGAGGGGGCGAGCAGTACTTC. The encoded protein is CASSLQQGGGEQYF.